The 10 T cell receptor beta chains below all came from one sample that was sequenced in a study of blood T cell repertoires in COVID-19 (TCRdb year 2020). The library was made by the immunoSEQ multiplex PCR assay. What TCRdb holds here is the immuneACCESS table cut down to in-frame rearrangements. Part of the clones is not present; checked against another copy, under half of the missing clones reflect an unresolved V gene, and the others are unexplained. This sample lists some 370,000 clones; 89% were detected once. More than 1% of the sample goes to the ten largest clones. Sequencing was done on a sample of peripheral blood. These TCRs come from a middle-aged man with acute or convalescent COVID-19.

V gene TRBV11-2 combines with J gene TRBJ1-1, with 10 bases lining up with TRBD1. Germline V gives CDR1 SGHAT, CDR2 FQNNGV. The CDR3 sequence is 14 residues long. The V and J ends lost 5 bases and 10 bases, in that order; junction bases with no gene match: 10. CDR3 bases: TGTGCCAGCAGCCCCGGGACAGGGGCCTGGGGAGCTTTCTTT. This translates into CASSPGTGAWGAFF.

This clone appeared once. The chain links TRBV19 to TRBJ1-6; weak D call: TRBD1 (6 bases). Per germline, CDR1 LNHDA and CDR2 SQIVND (reference sequence). The V and J ends lost 5 bases and 9 bases respectively, with 17 bases between them. The CDR3 loop spans 15 amino acids. CDR3 sequence: CASSLSGTPASPLHF. Here the CDR3 DNA reads TGTGCCAGTAGTTTATCCGGGACACCGGCTTCACCCCTCCACTTT.

The V gene is TRBV7-9, the J gene TRBJ1-1; a weak D match, TRBD1 (6 bases). Germline V gene data show CDR1 as SEHNR and CDR2 as FQNEAQ (reference sequence). The CDR3 runs 14 residues. The germline V and J ends were trimmed by 7 bases and 4 bases, with 16 bases remaining between them. CDR3 coding DNA: TGTGCCAGCACATTCGCGGGGGGCCCCACTGAAGCTTTCTTT. Protein sequence: CASTFAGGPTEAFF.

DNA of the CDR3: TGTGCCAGCAGTTTATCCCGGCAGGGCACTTTTGGCTACACCTTC. Translating gives CASSLSRQGTFGYTF. The gene calls are TRBV6-6 and TRBJ1-2; TRBD1 might be the D (5 bases). The CDR3 loop spans 15 amino acids. Between the trimmed V and J ends, which lost 4 bases and 7 bases, there was a span of 19 bases. CDR1 and CDR2 from the germline V gene are MNHNY and SVGAGI (reference sequence).

This chain connects TRBV3-1 (or the pseudogene TRBV3-2) to TRBJ1-2, with a weak D call TRBD1 (5 bases). Germline V gene data show CDR1 as LGHDT and CDR2 as YNNKEL (reference sequence). The CDR3 is made up of 11 amino acids. Deletions cut 6 bases from V and 11 bases from J, with 13 bases between. In DNA, the CDR3 is TGTGCCAGCAGGCCCAGGGAAGAATACACCTTC. The encoded protein is CASRPREEYTF.

This sequence joins TRBV12-3 or TRBV12-4 and TRBJ2-5; D remains unclear. Trimming took off 4 bases at V and 5 bases at J, with 8 bases between the two ends. This CDR3 region has 12 residues. CDR3 DNA: TGTGCCAGCAGTTACAGTGAGGAGACCCAGTACTTC. Encoded protein: CASSYSEETQYF.

The sample holds a few counts of this clone. The V gene is TRBV28, the J gene TRBJ2-5, with TRBD2 as a possible D gene (5 bases). Looked up from germline, CDR1 is MDHEN and CDR2 is SYDVKM. Trimming took off 8 bases at V and 5 bases at J, with 21 bases between the two ends. The CDR3 runs to 15 residues. The CDR3 DNA reads as TGTGCCAGCCCAGGACTGGTGGTCTTTTCGGAGACCCAGTACTTC. Translated: CASPGLVVFSETQYF.

This clone has a single count. The chain employs TRBV10-3 and TRBJ1-6; possible D gene TRBD1, 6 bases. The germline V and J ends were trimmed by 6 bases and 10 bases, with 16 bases remaining between them. This CDR3 is built from 14 residues. Germline assignment: CDR1 ENHRY and CDR2 SYGVKD. The DNA of the CDR3 is TGTGCCATCAGGGACAGTCCCCGTGGGTCACCCCTCCACTTT. Encoded protein: CAIRDSPRGSPLHF.

V gene TRBV3-1 (or the pseudogene TRBV3-2) combines with J gene TRBJ2-3, with D hard to call. In germline, CDR1 is LGHDT, CDR2 YNNKEL (reference sequence). V lost 0 bases, J lost 3 bases, and 7 bases lay in between. This CDR3 is built from 14 residues. CDR3 nucleotide sequence: TGTGCCAGCAGCCAAGAATCCCTGACAGATACGCAGTATTTT. Its protein is CASSQESLTDTQYF.

Only one count was recorded for this clone. This rearrangement joins TRBV6-5 to TRBJ2-7; D is unresolved. Trimming cost V 8 bases and J 5 bases, with 10 bases left between them. The CDR3 sequence is 11 residues long. Germline V lookup: CDR1 MNHEY, CDR2 SVGAGI. In nucleotides, the CDR3 is TGTGCCAGCTTCCGTTTCGACGAGCAGTACTTC. Residues: CASFRFDEQYF.